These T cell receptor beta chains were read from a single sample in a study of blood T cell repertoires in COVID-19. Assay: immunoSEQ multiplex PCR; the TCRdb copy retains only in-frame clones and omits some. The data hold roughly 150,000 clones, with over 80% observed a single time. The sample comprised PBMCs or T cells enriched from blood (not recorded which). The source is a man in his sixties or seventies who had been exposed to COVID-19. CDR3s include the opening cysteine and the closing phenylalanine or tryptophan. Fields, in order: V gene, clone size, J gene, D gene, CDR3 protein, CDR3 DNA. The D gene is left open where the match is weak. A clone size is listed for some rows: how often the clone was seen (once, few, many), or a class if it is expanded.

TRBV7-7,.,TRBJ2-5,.,CASSSGQVNGETQYF,TGTGCCAGCAGCTCAGGGCAGGTTAATGGGGAGACCCAGTACTTC
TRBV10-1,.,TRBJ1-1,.,CASRQGLNTEAFF,TGCGCCAGCAGGCAGGGCTTGAACACTGAAGCTTTCTTT
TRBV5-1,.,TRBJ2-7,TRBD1,CASKGQGSTYEQYF,TGCGCCAGCAAGGGACAGGGAAGCACCTACGAGCAGTACTTC
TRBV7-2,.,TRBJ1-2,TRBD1,CASSIQVGMGQGAYGYTF,TGTGCCAGCAGCATACAAGTGGGTATGGGACAGGGGGCTTATGGCTACACCTTC
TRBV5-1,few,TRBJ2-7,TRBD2,CASSLQTLAGGSHEQYF,TGCGCCAGCAGCTTGCAAACACTAGCGGGAGGGAGCCACGAGCAGTACTTC
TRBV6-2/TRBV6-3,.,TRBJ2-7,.,CASSFATGRHEQYF,TGTGCCAGCAGTTTCGCGACAGGGAGGCACGAGCAGTACTTC
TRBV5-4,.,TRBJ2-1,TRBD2,CASSLTSGRNHEQFF,TGTGCCAGCAGCTTGACTAGCGGGAGGAACCATGAGCAGTTCTTC
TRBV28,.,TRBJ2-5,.,CASSLRQGSQETQYF,TGTGCCAGCAGTTTACGGCAGGGAAGTCAAGAGACCCAGTACTTC
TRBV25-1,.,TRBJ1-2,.,CASSADRNYGYTF,TGTGCCAGCAGTGCAGACAGAAACTATGGCTACACCTTC
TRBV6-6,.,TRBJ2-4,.,CASRSQVGGGSIQYF,TGTGCCAGCAGGTCTCAGGTGGGAGGCGGTAGCATTCAGTACTTC
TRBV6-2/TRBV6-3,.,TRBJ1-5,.,CASSYSKPDMEPQHF,TGTGCCAGCAGTTACTCGAAGCCGGACATGGAGCCCCAGCATTTT
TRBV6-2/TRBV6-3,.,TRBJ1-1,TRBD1,CASSSVPGQGIGTEAFF,TGTGCCAGCAGTTCCGTCCCGGGACAGGGGATAGGCACTGAAGCTTTCTTT
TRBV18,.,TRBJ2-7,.,CASSPVNRGPYEQYF,TGTGCCAGCTCACCAGTAAACCGGGGTCCCTACGAGCAGTACTTC
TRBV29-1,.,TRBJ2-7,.,CSVVRGPSGPYEQYF,TGCAGCGTTGTAAGGGGTCCGTCCGGGCCCTACGAGCAGTACTTC
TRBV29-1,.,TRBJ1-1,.,CSVGTGTNTEAFF,TGCAGCGTTGGTACAGGAACGAACACTGAAGCTTTCTTT